The TCR beta chain under discussion was sequenced for a study of cytomegalovirus exposure and HLA in healthy donors. General study results and limits: In a later analysis, 16,951 TCR beta sequences were associated with HLA alleles at 0.05 false discovery rate.

Of note for this clone: Its cognate antigen is unknown.

The PCR used 60 Vbeta and 13 Jbeta primers. Data came from immunoSEQ multiplex PCR; TCRdb stores just in-frame clones and leaves some out. This sample carries about 140,000 clones, 78% of them seen once, and the ten largest clones take roughly 2.9%. The CDR3 length is 15 residues. Trimming cost V 7 bases and J 2 bases; bases outside gene matches: 10. Germline assignment: CDR1 MNHNS and CDR2 SASEGT. The chain is built from TRBV6-1 and TRBJ2-5; TRBD1 matches 7 bases. The sequenced sample was PBMCs. This clonotype was obtained from a female donor in good health and CMV-seronegative. For the CDR3, the DNA is TGTGCCAGCACCGTCGACAGGGTGGCACAAGAGACCCAGTACTTC. This translates into CASTVDRVAQETQYF.